The next 9 T cell receptor beta chains were all read from a single sample in a study of T cell responses to AZD1222 COVID-19 vaccine. Method: immunoSEQ multiplex PCR; TCRdb's copy keeps in-frame clones and lacks some. Among 130,000 to 150,000 clones listed, 92% were seen once. The specimen was peripheral blood, collected on day 0 of AZD1222 vaccination. These receptors were obtained from an adult in good health.

The chain employs TRBV4-1 and TRBJ2-1, with TRBD1 matching over 8 bases. CDR3 length: 14 amino acids. Unmatched junction bases numbered 5, after V lost 3 bases and J lost 7 bases. Germline CDR1 and CDR2: MGHRA and YSYEKL. The CDR3 DNA is TGCGCCAGCAGCCACCGGACAGGGAAAAATGAGCAGTTCTTC. Residues: CASSHRTGKNEQFF.

The chain is built from TRBV24-1 and TRBJ2-5; D possibly uses TRBD1 or TRBD2 (7 bases each). From germline, CDR1 is KGHDR and CDR2 SFDVKD. The CDR3 totals 13 residues. Trimming left V 6 bases short and J 3 bases short, with 10 bases between. The DNA for the CDR3 is TGTGCCACCAGTTCAGGGGGGGAAGAGACCCAGTACTTC. Protein product: CATSSGGEETQYF.

The V call is TRBV19, the J call TRBJ1-5; unclear D gene. V was shortened by 8 bases and J by 4 bases, with 9 bases between the two germline ends. The CDR3 contains 12 residues. Germline assignment: CDR1 LNHDA and CDR2 SQIVND (reference sequence). The CDR3 DNA reads TGTGCCAGTGCGATCGGGAATCAGCCCCAGCATTTT. Translated: CASAIGNQPQHF. The full variable domain, with the rest looked up from reference TRBV19 and TRBJ1-5, is DGGITQSPKYLFRKEGQNVTLSCEQNLNHDAMYWYRQDPGQGLRLIYYSQIVNDFQKGDIAEGYSVSREKKESFPLTVTSAQKNPTAFYLCASAIGNQPQHFGDGTRLSIL.

The CDR3 region is CSGGAAEQFF. The CDR3 nucleotides are TGCAGCGGGGGGGCTGCTGAGCAGTTCTTC. The chain is built from TRBV29-1 and TRBJ2-1; perhaps D is TRBD1 or TRBD2 (6 bases each). The CDR3 sequence is 10 residues long. V lost 7 bases and J lost 9, with 10 bases in between. Per the germline V gene, CDR1 is SQVTM and CDR2 is ANQGSEA.

The chain has TRBV28 and TRBJ2-2, with D uncertain. The CDR3 has 13 residues. Trimming removed 6 bases from V and 7 bases from J, with 12 bases in between. CDR1 MDHEN and CDR2 SYDVKM come from the germline V gene. The CDR3 sequence is CASRAGFVGELFF. The CDR3 DNA reads as TGTGCCAGCAGGGCAGGATTCGTCGGGGAGCTGTTTTTT.

This clone occurred a few times. This chain joins TRBV7-9 and TRBJ2-3; D is perhaps TRBD1 or TRBD2 (5 bases each). V was trimmed by 5 bases and J by 2 bases, leaving 11 bases between them. The CDR3 has 14 amino acids. CDR1 and CDR2 from the germline V gene are SEHNR and FQNEAQ (reference sequence). The CDR3 DNA reads TGTGCCAGCAGCCTGGGACCGAACACAGATACGCAGTATTTT. It is translated as CASSLGPNTDTQYF.

The CDR3 DNA is TGTGCCAGCAGCCCCCAGGGGGCGCGGGATCCCGGGGAGCTGTTTTTT. It translates to CASSPQGARDPGELFF. This sequence joins TRBV9 and TRBJ2-2; 8 positions match TRBD1. The CDR3 is 16 amino acids. Looked up from germline, CDR1 is SGDLS and CDR2 is YYNGEE. The V gene end was trimmed by 4 bases and the J gene end by 6 bases; junction bases not matched to a gene: 11.

The gene calls are TRBV4-1 and TRBJ2-1, with TRBD1 matching 7 bases. The CDR3 has 17 residues. Per germline, CDR1 MGHRA and CDR2 YSYEKL. The junction had 13 bases not matched to a gene; V was cut back by 3 bases and J by 5 bases. CDR3 protein: CASSQETTGKANNEQFF. In nucleotides, the CDR3 is TGCGCCAGCAGCCAGGAGACGACAGGGAAGGCCAACAATGAGCAGTTCTTC.

The chain recombines TRBV5-4 with TRBJ2-1; the D gene is possibly TRBD2 (5 bases). This CDR3 contains 13 residues. V was pared by 2 bases and J by 4 bases, with 7 bases between. Germline CDR1 reads SGHNT; CDR2 reads YYREEE (reference sequence). Here the CDR3 DNA reads TGTGCCAGCAGCTTACTAGGGTACAATGAGCAGTTCTTC. This translates into CASSLLGYNEQFF.